This entry lists 27 T cell receptor beta chains sequenced from one sample in a study of shared clonotypes between healthy human individuals (dated by TCRdb to 2018 to 2020). Library prep was done by the immunoSEQ multiplex PCR assay. TCRdb obtained this table from immuneACCESS and retained in-frame rearrangements with V and J assigned. These tables miss some clones; where compared with another copy, unresolved V genes account for less than half of the shortfall, and the remainder is unexplained. Across this sample there are fewer than 700,000 clones, with just over 75% seen only once. 12% of the sample rests with the top ten. Sequenced input: PBMCs. The receptors here all came from a woman aged 40-49 years in good health. Some clones in this sample may be carry-over from other donors' samples.

The chain couples TRBV5-7 to TRBJ1-2; D is unclear. TRBV5-7 is reported as an ORF; its role is uncertain. The ends were cut back, 0 bases at V and 7 bases at J, with 13 bases in the middle. This CDR3 spans 14 amino acids. Here the CDR3 reads CASSLGPGWSGYTF. The CDR3 nucleotides read TGTGCCAGCAGCTTGGGCCCGGGTTGGAGTGGCTACACCTTC.

This clone has just a few counts. The rearrangement uses TRBV15 and TRBJ2-1; the D is unclear. Germline V CDR1 and CDR2: LNHNV, YYDKDF (reference sequence). V was clipped by 3 bases and J by 5 bases, with 14 bases between them. This CDR3 contains 15 residues. In DNA, the CDR3 is TGTGCCACCAGCAGGGGAATAGCTAGAGACAATGAGCAGTTCTTC. Translated, it gives CATSRGIARDNEQFF.

The rearrangement uses TRBV13 and TRBJ2-7; D might be TRBD1 (6 bases). V gave up 0 bases and J gave up 2 bases, with 8 bases separating them. Germline-derived CDR1 and CDR2 are PRHDT and FYEKMQ (reference sequence). The CDR3 runs to 14 residues. The CDR3 reads CASSLGDSAYEQYF. CDR3 DNA: TGTGCCAGCAGCTTAGGGGACAGCGCCTACGAGCAGTACTTC. Combining the CDR3 with reference TRBV13 and TRBJ2-7 gives the whole variable domain AAGVIQSPRHLIKEKRETATLKCYPIPRHDTVYWYQQGPGQDPQFLISFYEKMQSDKGSIPDRFSAQQFSDYHSELNMSSLELGDSALYFCASSLGDSAYEQYFGPGTRLTVT.

V and J are TRBV28 and TRBJ1-5; D uncertain. Germline CDR1 and CDR2: MDHEN and SYDVKM. The CDR3 is 12 residues long. Trimming shortened V by 2 bases and J by 7 bases, and 6 bases separated the two germline ends. CDR3 DNA sequence: TGTGCCAGCAGTTTAGTCAGGCAGCCCCAGCATTTT. It translates to CASSLVRQPQHF.

V is TRBV5-4 and J is TRBJ2-5; TRBD2 aligns across 9 bases. The CDR3 spans 16 residues. After removal of 1 base from V and 0 bases from J, the junction contained 4 bases not matched to a gene. CDR1 SGHNT and CDR2 YYREEE come from the germline V gene (reference sequence). The CDR3 reads CASSLMTSGYQETQYF. The CDR3, as DNA: TGTGCCAGCAGCTTGATGACTAGCGGCTACCAAGAGACCCAGTACTTC. Supplemented by reference TRBV5-4 and TRBJ2-5, the full variable domain reads ETGVTQSPTHLIKTRGQQVTLRCSSQSGHNTVSWYQQALGQGPQFIFQYYREEENGRGNFPPRFSGLQFPNYSSELNVNALELDDSALYLCASSLMTSGYQETQYFGPGTRLLVL.

With regard to this clone: A far larger clone is one base from this, pointing to a likely read error. The CDR3 coding sequence is TGTGCCAGCAACAACTCAGGGTCGGGAAACACCATATATTTT. It specifies CASNNSGSGNTIYF. This chain connects TRBV28 to TRBJ1-3; D possibly corresponds to TRBD1 (5 bases). The CDR3 sequence is 14 residues long. The germline CDR1 and CDR2 sequences are MDHEN and SYDVKM. Trimming removed 7 bases at V and 4 bases at J, with 14 bases between.

As regards this clone: Given a far larger clone just one base away, this is likely a sequencing read error. The chain recombines TRBV29-1 with TRBJ2-6; D could derive from TRBD1 or TRBD2 (5 bases each). CDR3 length: 13 amino acids. CDR1 SQVTM and CDR2 ANQGSEA come from the germline V gene. CDR3 residues: CSVDWAGANVPTF. DNA of the CDR3: TGCAGCGTTGACTGGGCCGGGGCCAACGTCCCGACTTTC.

This clone was detected ten times or more. The chain joins TRBV25-1 to TRBJ2-2; the D gene is possibly TRBD1 (5 bases). Looked up from germline, CDR1 is MGHDK and CDR2 is SYGVNS. The CDR3 runs to 14 residues. With 3 bases removed from V and 5 bases from J, the gap between germline ends came to 10 bases. The CDR3 here is CASSEQGKTGELFF. The CDR3 nucleotides are TGTGCCAGCAGTGAGCAGGGAAAAACCGGGGAGCTGTTTTTT.

About this clone itself: The likely explanation is a read error, given a far larger clone one base away. The chain has TRBV30 and TRBJ1-1, with D maybe TRBD1 (6 bases). Germline values: CDR1 GTSNPN, CDR2 SVGIG (reference sequence). This CDR3 is 14 amino acids long. Trimming removed 8 bases from V and 6 bases from J, with 22 bases in between. CDR3 sequence: CARDNTGGAPEAFF. The CDR3 nucleotides read TGTGCCAGGGACAACACTGGGGGGGCCCCTGAAGCTTTCTTT.

The rearrangement uses TRBV5-1 and TRBJ1-1, with TRBD1 matching over 9 bases. The junction had 7 bases not matched to a gene; V was cut back by 0 bases and J by 7 bases. The germline gives CDR1 SGHRS, CDR2 YFSETQ. CDR3 length: 15 amino acids. The CDR3 loop is CASSLDRGRTIEAFF. The CDR3 DNA follows: TGCGCCAGCAGCTTGGACAGGGGGCGTACTATTGAAGCTTTCTTT.

V usage is TRBV5-1 and J usage is TRBJ2-3; D may correspond to TRBD1 or TRBD2 (5 bases each). V dropped 3 bases and J dropped 3 bases, with 17 bases sitting between them. This CDR3 region has 16 residues. CDR1 and CDR2 (germline): SGHRS, YFSETQ. The CDR3 DNA reads TGCGCCAGCAGCTACGGGACGGGCGAAGGGACAGATACGCAGTATTTT. It encodes CASSYGTGEGTDTQYF.

The chain links TRBV7-6 to TRBJ2-7; 7 positions agree with TRBD2. The germline V gene has CDR1 SGHVS and CDR2 FNYEAQ. The CDR3 is made up of 15 amino acids. V lost 1 base, J lost 5 bases, and 8 bases stayed unmatched. The CDR3 bases are TGTGCCAGCAGCTTAGGGGTCGGGACTACCCACGAGCAGTACTTC. It encodes CASSLGVGTTHEQYF.

The chain is built from TRBV27 and TRBJ2-2; the match to TRBD2 covers 11 bases. This CDR3 spans 15 amino acids. J was trimmed by 2 bases and V by 6 bases; bases with no gene match: 2. Germline lookup yields CDR1 MNHEY and CDR2 SMNVEV (reference sequence). The CDR3 reads CASRTSGTNTGELFF. In DNA, the CDR3 is TGTGCCAGCAGGACTAGCGGGACTAACACCGGGGAGCTGTTTTTT.

This chain uses TRBV7-2 with TRBJ2-3, with 7 bases fitting TRBD2. V trimming: 7 bases; J trimming: 3 bases; junction bases outside the gene matches: 13. Germline V CDR1 and CDR2: SGHTA, FQGNSA. The CDR3 spans 16 residues. CDR3 sequence: CASTHGGGRATDTQYF. The CDR3 DNA follows: TGTGCCAGCACCCACGGCGGAGGGAGGGCGACAGATACGCAGTATTTT.

J is TRBJ2-1 and V is TRBV18; unclear D gene. Trimming took off 2 bases at V and 5 bases at J, with 7 bases between the two ends. The germline V gene encodes CDR1 KGHSH and CDR2 LQKENI. The CDR3 runs 13 residues. The CDR3 loop reads CASSPGRDNEQFF. The CDR3 DNA is TGTGCCAGCTCACCAGGCCGAGACAATGAGCAGTTCTTC.

The rearrangement joins TRBV5-1 to TRBJ2-1; tentatively, D is TRBD1 or TRBD2 (5 bases each). Trimming took 0 bases from V and 8 from J, leaving 15 bases between them. Germline lookup yields CDR1 SGHRS and CDR2 YFSETQ. CDR3 length: 15 amino acids. The CDR3 is CASSLGGSSVDEQFF. The CDR3 DNA is TGCGCCAGCAGCTTGGGGGGGAGTTCAGTGGATGAGCAGTTCTTC.

The rearrangement joins TRBV10-3 to TRBJ1-5, with unresolved D. CDR1 is ENHRY and CDR2 is SYGVKD in the germline V gene. Trimming took 0 bases from V and 3 from J, leaving 6 bases between them. This CDR3 is 14 amino acids long. The CDR3 loop reads CAISESTANQPQHF. In DNA form, the CDR3 reads TGTGCCATCAGTGAGTCCACGGCCAATCAGCCCCAGCATTTT.

The rearrangement uses TRBV15 and TRBJ2-1, with D perhaps assigned TRBD1 or TRBD2 (5 bases each). This CDR3 comprises 18 residues. V was pared by 0 bases and J by 0 bases, with 15 bases between. Germline CDR1 reads LNHNV; CDR2 reads YYDKDF (reference sequence). The CDR3 DNA reads as TGTGCCACCAGCAGAGATTTGGCAGGGACGAGCTCCTACAATGAGCAGTTCTTC. It specifies CATSRDLAGTSSYNEQFF. Supplemented by reference TRBV15 and TRBJ2-1, the full variable domain reads DAMVIQNPRYQVTQFGKPVTLSCSQTLNHNVMYWYQQKSSQAPKLLFHYYDKDFNNEADTPDNFQSRRPNTSFCFLDIRSPGLGDTAMYLCATSRDLAGTSSYNEQFFGPGTRLTVL.

The chain combines TRBV5-4 with TRBJ2-2, with 9 bases that match TRBD2. CDR1 and CDR2 from the germline V gene are SGHNT and YYREEE (reference sequence). The J segment lost 1 base and the V segment lost 4 bases, leaving 11 bases of the junction unmatched. The CDR3 extends over 18 amino acids. The CDR3 sequence is CASSHPLGSGRNTGELFF. In DNA, the CDR3 is TGTGCCAGCAGCCACCCCCTAGGTAGCGGGAGGAACACCGGGGAGCTGTTTTTT.

Regarding this clone: The same CDR3 is also encoded by other DNA sequences in this sample. The chain recombines TRBV5-6 with TRBJ2-3, with 12 bases fitting TRBD2. The CDR3 has 17 amino acids. J lost 0 bases, V lost 4 bases, and 6 bases had no gene match. The germline V gene encodes CDR1 SGHDT and CDR2 YYEEEE. The CDR3 coding sequence is TGTGCCAGCAGCCTTAGGACTAGCGGGACTAGCACAGATACGCAGTATTTT. It specifies CASSLRTSGTSTDTQYF.

DNA of the CDR3: TGTGCCTGGAGTATAACAGCCGATACGCAGTATTTT. Its translation: CAWSITADTQYF. The chain employs TRBV30 and TRBJ2-3; D is undetermined. With 2 bases removed from V and 6 bases from J, the gap between germline ends came to 9 bases. Germline CDR1 and CDR2: GTSNPN and SVGIG (reference sequence). This CDR3 has 12 residues.

This clone has a handful of counts. The genes are TRBV30 and TRBJ1-3; 7 nucleotides agree with TRBD1. Per germline, CDR1 GTSNPN and CDR2 SVGIG (reference sequence). The CDR3 consists of 14 residues. The V gene end was trimmed by 5 bases and the J gene end by 4 bases; junction bases not matched to a gene: 8. The CDR3 is CAWGKGARGNTIYF. In nucleotides, the CDR3 is TGTGCCTGGGGGAAGGGGGCGCGGGGAAACACCATATATTTT.

The chain recombines TRBV5-1 with TRBJ1-1; D perhaps matches TRBD1 (5 bases). CDR1 and CDR2 (germline): SGHRS, YFSETQ. V was shortened by 2 bases and J by 1 base, with 6 bases between the two germline ends. The length of the CDR3 is 13 residues. The CDR3 spells CASSLQENTEAFF. CDR3 DNA: TGCGCCAGCAGCTTACAGGAGAACACTGAAGCTTTCTTT.

There are a few counts of this clone. The rearrangement links TRBV7-3 to TRBJ2-2, with 7 bases lining up with TRBD2. The V segment lost 4 bases and the J segment 0 bases; nucleotides outside the gene matches: 2. CDR3 size: 15 residues. CDR1 is SGHTA, CDR2 FQGTGA, per germline. In nucleotides, the CDR3 is TGTGCCAGCAGCTCTGGACTAGCGAACACCGGGGAGCTGTTTTTT. This gives the protein CASSSGLANTGELFF.

J is TRBJ2-3 and V is TRBV5-6, with D uncertain. The ends were cut back, 4 bases at V and 0 bases at J, with 9 bases in the middle. The length of the CDR3 is 14 residues. From germline, CDR1 is SGHDT and CDR2 YYEEEE. Here the CDR3 reads CASSRGRSTDTQYF. For the CDR3, the DNA is TGTGCCAGCAGCCGCGGCAGGAGCACAGATACGCAGTATTTT. Filled out from reference TRBV5-6 and TRBJ2-3, the complete variable domain reads DAGVTQSPTHLIKTRGQQVTLRCSPKSGHDTVSWYQQALGQGPQFIFQYYEEEERQRGNFPDRFSGHQFPNYSSELNVNALLLGDSALYLCASSRGRSTDTQYFGPGTRLTVL.

This chain uses TRBV14 with TRBJ2-2; TRBD2 matches 7 bases. The CDR3 is made up of 16 amino acids. J lost 9 bases, V lost 0 bases, and 10 bases had no gene match. CDR1 and CDR2 from the germline V gene are SGHDN and FVKESK. The CDR3 reads CASSQDLGSGPWELFF. DNA of the CDR3: TGTGCCAGCAGCCAAGATTTGGGTAGCGGGCCCTGGGAGCTGTTTTTT.

The V and J genes are TRBV30 and TRBJ2-1; 7 nucleotides line up with TRBD2. The CDR3 totals 14 residues. Germline CDR1 and CDR2: GTSNPN and SVGIG (reference sequence). The junction had 4 bases not matched to a gene; V was cut back by 2 bases and J by 3 bases. The CDR3 loop reads CAWSRASGYNEQFF. The CDR3 DNA follows: TGTGCCTGGAGTCGGGCTAGCGGCTACAATGAGCAGTTCTTC.